This TCR beta chain was identified in a study of blood T cell repertoires in COVID-19. Whole-study context: Acute-phase and convalescent COVID-19 samples originated in the United States, Italy and Spain. PBMCs, B-cell-depleted T cells, or T cells were the source of the cDNA or gDNA that made up the material.

With 0 bases removed from V and 4 bases from J, the gap between germline ends came to 18 bases. Germline V gene data show CDR1 as LGHNA and CDR2 as YSLEER. This CDR3 region has 18 residues. Original handling: Scientists estimated how many nucleated cells there were by amplifying reference gene primers. The method was immunoSEQ multiplex PCR; TCRdb's version includes in-frame clones alone and lacks a portion of them. The DNA was the basis for D and trimming; V, J and clone size are from that table. The sample includes some 14,000 clones, 70% to 90% seen only once; the top ten take about 2.6%. Sequencing input: peripheral blood. This receptor was obtained from a human donor in a cohort sampled during active COVID-19. The V call is TRBV4-3, the J call TRBJ1-4, with a tentative D call TRBD1 (6 bases). The CDR3 is CASSQEFFQGPLNEKLFF. The CDR3 region has the DNA TGCGCCAGCAGCCAAGAATTCTTCCAGGGGCCGCTTAATGAAAAACTGTTTTTT.